A single count supports the clone carrying this T cell receptor beta chain. Its antigen is currently unknown. CDR3 size: 14 residues. V lost 0 bases, J lost 8 bases, and 14 bases lay in between. Germline V CDR1 and CDR2: SGHRS, YFSETQ. The record originates from a study of cytotoxic CD8 clonotypes in ibrutinib-treated CLL. Findings and limits, study-wide: In comparison with age-matched healthy donors, baseline clonality was higher and tracked circulating CD8+ T-cell counts. Clonality climbed at ibrutinib response, then dropped toward baseline at progression. Rare overall, public clonotypes shrank or held steady under therapy.

Using immunoSEQ multiplex PCR, the repertoire was profiled, and TCRdb retains in-frame clones only, with some absent. The sample has roughly 200,000 clones, 70% to 75% seen once. This specimen was PBMCs, taken after 12 months of ibrutinib treatment. The sequence derives from a human donor with chronic lymphocytic leukemia. V and J are TRBV5-1 and TRBJ1-2; no reliable D call. CDR3: CASSLGVTGRGYTF. The CDR3 DNA follows: TGCGCCAGCAGCTTGGGCGTCACGGGTCGGGGCTACACCTTC.